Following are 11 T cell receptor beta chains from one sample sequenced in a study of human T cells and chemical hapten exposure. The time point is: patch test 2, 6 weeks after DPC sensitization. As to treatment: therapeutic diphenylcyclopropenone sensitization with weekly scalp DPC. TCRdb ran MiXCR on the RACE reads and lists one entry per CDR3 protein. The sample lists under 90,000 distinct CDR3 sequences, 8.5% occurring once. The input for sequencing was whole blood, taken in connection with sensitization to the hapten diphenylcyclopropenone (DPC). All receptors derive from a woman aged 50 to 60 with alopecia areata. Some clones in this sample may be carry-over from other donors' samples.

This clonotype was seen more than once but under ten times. CDR3 nucleotide sequence: TGTGCCAGCAGCTTAGACTACTCCTACGAGCAGTACTTC. Its protein is CASSLDYSYEQYF. V gene TRBV7-9 combines with J gene TRBJ2-7; no clear D gene. CDR3 length: 13 amino acids. Germline V gene lookup returns CDR1 SEHNR and CDR2 FQNEAQ (reference sequence). Trimming shortened V by 1 base and J by 0 bases, and 4 bases separated the two germline ends.

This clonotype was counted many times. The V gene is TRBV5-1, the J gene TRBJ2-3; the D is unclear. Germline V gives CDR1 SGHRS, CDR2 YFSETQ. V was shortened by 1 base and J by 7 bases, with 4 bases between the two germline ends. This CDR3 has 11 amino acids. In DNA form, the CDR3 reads TGCGCCAGCAGCTTGAAGAATACGCAGTATTTT. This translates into CASSLKNTQYF.

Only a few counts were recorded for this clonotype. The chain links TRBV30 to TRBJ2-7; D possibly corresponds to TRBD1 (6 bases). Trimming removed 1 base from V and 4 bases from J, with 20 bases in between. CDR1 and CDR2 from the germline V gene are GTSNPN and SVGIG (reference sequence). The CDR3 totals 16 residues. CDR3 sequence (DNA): TGTGCCTGGAGTGAGCGCCCTTCCGGGACACTGTACGAGCAGTACTTC. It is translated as CAWSERPSGTLYEQYF.

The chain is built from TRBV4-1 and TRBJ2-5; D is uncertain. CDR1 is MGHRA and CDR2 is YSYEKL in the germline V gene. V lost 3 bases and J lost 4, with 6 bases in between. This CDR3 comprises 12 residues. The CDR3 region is CASSQSGETQYF. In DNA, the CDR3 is TGCGCCAGCAGCCAGTCGGGAGAGACCCAGTACTTC.

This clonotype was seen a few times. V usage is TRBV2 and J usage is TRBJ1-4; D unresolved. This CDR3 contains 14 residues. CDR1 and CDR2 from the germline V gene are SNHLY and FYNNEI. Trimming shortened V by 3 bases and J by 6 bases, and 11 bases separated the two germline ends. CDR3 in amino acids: CASSEVLTHEKLFF. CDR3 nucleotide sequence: TGTGCCAGCAGTGAGGTCCTGACCCATGAAAAACTGTTTTTT.

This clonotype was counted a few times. The CDR3 DNA reads as TGCAGTGCTAGAATTAGCGGGGGCGGCTCCTACGAGCAGTACTTC. This gives the protein CSARISGGGSYEQYF. The rearrangement uses TRBV20-1 and TRBJ2-7; TRBD2 agrees at 9 bases. V lost 2 bases to trimming and J lost 0 bases; unmatched junction nucleotides: 5. The CDR3 length is 15 residues. The V gene's germline CDR1 is DFQATT and CDR2 SNEGSKA (reference sequence).

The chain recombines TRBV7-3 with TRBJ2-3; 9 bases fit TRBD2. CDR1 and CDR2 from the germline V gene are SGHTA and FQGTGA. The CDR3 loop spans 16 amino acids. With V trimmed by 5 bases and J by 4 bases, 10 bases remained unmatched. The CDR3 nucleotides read TGTGCCAGCAGCCCGTCGATACTAGCGGGTGCAGATACGCAGTATTTT. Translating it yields CASSPSILAGADTQYF.

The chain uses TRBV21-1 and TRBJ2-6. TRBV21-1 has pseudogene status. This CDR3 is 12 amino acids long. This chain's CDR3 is CARYSGANVLTF. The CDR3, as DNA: TGTGCCAGGTACTCTGGGGCCAACGTCCTGACTTTC.

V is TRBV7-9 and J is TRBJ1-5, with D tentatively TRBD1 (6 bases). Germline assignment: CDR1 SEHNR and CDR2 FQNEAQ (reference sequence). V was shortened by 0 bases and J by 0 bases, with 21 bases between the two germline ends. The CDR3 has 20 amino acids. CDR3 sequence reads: CASSLAPLGGGPRSNQPQHF. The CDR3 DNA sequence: TGTGCCAGCAGCTTAGCCCCTCTGGGGGGGGGGCCACGTAGCAATCAGCCCCAGCATTTT.

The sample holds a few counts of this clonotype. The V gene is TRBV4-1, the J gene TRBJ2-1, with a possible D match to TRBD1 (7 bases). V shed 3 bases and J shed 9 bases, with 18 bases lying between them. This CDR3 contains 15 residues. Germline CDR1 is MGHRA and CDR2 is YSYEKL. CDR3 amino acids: CASSHSAGGFSEQFF. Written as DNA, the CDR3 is TGCGCCAGCAGCCACTCGGCAGGGGGGTTCAGTGAGCAGTTCTTC.

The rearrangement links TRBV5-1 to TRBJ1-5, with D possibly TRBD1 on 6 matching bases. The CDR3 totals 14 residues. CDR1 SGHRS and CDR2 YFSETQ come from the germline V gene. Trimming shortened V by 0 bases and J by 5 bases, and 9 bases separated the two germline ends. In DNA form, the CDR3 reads TGCGCCAGCAGCTTGGGGGGGGCCGATCAGCCCCAGCATTTT. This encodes CASSLGGADQPQHF.